These 29 T cell receptor beta chains were all obtained from the same sample, sequenced in a study of cytomegalovirus exposure and HLA in healthy donors. Data came from immunoSEQ multiplex PCR; TCRdb stores just in-frame clones and leaves some out. Here the sample spans 200,000 or so clones, approximately 88% being singletons. Sequenced material: PBMCs. The receptors here all came from a man aged 18 to 30 in good health and CMV-seropositive.

The chain joins TRBV9 to TRBJ1-2, with 7 nucleotides matching TRBD1. Germline CDR1 and CDR2: SGDLS and YYNGEE. V was clipped by 4 bases and J by 5 bases; unmatched bases: 11. The CDR3 length is 15 residues. The CDR3 loop is CASSPEGGRGYGYTF. Written as DNA, the CDR3 is TGTGCCAGCAGCCCTGAGGGCGGCAGGGGGTATGGCTACACCTTC.

The gene calls are TRBV9 and TRBJ2-1; unclear D gene. This CDR3 region has 15 residues. Germline-derived CDR1 and CDR2 are SGDLS and YYNGEE. Trimming shortened V by 3 bases and J by 3 bases, and 13 bases separated the two germline ends. The CDR3 region is CASSASGSFYNEQFF. The CDR3 nucleotides are TGTGCCAGCAGCGCATCCGGGTCTTTCTACAATGAGCAGTTCTTC. Full variable domain (outside the CDR3, taken from reference TRBV9 and TRBJ2-1): DSGVTQTPKHLITATGQRVTLRCSPRSGDLSVYWYQQSLDQGLQFLIQYYNGEERAKGNILERFSAQQFPDLHSELNLSSLELGDSALYFCASSASGSFYNEQFFGPGTRLTVL.

The V and J genes are TRBV7-2 and TRBJ2-5; D may be TRBD2 (6 bases). The CDR3 totals 12 residues. V shed 10 bases and J shed 6 bases, with 15 bases lying between them. Germline V gives CDR1 SGHTA, CDR2 FQGNSA. The CDR3 region has the DNA TGTGCCACCTCTATTGGGGGGAAGACCCAGTACTTC. Translated, it gives CATSIGGKTQYF.

V and J are TRBV19 and TRBJ2-3; possibly TRBD2 for D (5 bases). V was pared by 5 bases and J by 1 base, with 7 bases between. Germline values: CDR1 LNHDA, CDR2 SQIVND (reference sequence). The CDR3 has 13 residues. This CDR3 reads CASSPGGTDTQYF. CDR3 coding DNA: TGTGCCAGTAGTCCCGGGGGCACAGATACGCAGTATTTT.

This CDR3 reads CASRVPGLGEETQYF. Here the CDR3 DNA reads TGTGCCAGCAGGGTACCGGGACTAGGAGAAGAGACCCAGTACTTC. The chain carries TRBV27 and TRBJ2-5; 8 nucleotides agree with TRBD2. The CDR3 consists of 15 residues. Trimming took 6 bases from V and 3 from J; bases not matched to a gene: 9. Germline V lookup: CDR1 MNHEY, CDR2 SMNVEV (reference sequence).

This rearrangement joins TRBV29-1 to TRBJ2-1, with 10 bases matching TRBD2. J lost 10 bases, V lost 4 bases, and 7 bases had no gene match. The CDR3 totals 13 residues. Germline assignment: CDR1 SQVTM and CDR2 ANQGSEA. CDR3 coding DNA: TGCAGCGTTGTCCTAGCGGGAGAACGGGAGCAGTTCTTC. It codes for CSVVLAGEREQFF.

The genes are TRBV6-1 and TRBJ1-2, with D unresolved. Germline values: CDR1 MNHNS, CDR2 SASEGT. The ends were cut back, 8 bases at V and 2 bases at J, with 15 bases in the middle. The CDR3 has 14 residues. CDR3 protein: CASQSSGLNYGYTF. For the CDR3, the DNA is TGTGCCAGCCAAAGCTCCGGACTGAACTATGGCTACACCTTC.

The chain is built from TRBV30 and TRBJ2-3, with 10 positions matching TRBD1. The CDR3 is made up of 15 amino acids. The germline gives CDR1 GTSNPN, CDR2 SVGIG (reference sequence). V was pared by 3 bases and J by 7 bases, with 10 bases of the junction left unmatched. This CDR3 reads CAWRLKTGGPNTQYF. CDR3 DNA sequence: TGTGCCTGGAGACTGAAGACAGGGGGCCCGAATACGCAGTATTTT.

The sample holds one count of this clone. The chain links TRBV2 to TRBJ1-2, with D possibly TRBD1 on 5 matching bases. The V gene's germline CDR1 is SNHLY and CDR2 FYNNEI. V was pared by 7 bases and J by 7 bases, with 22 bases between. This CDR3 has 15 residues. The CDR3 loop reads CASKEVGGAFGGYTF. As DNA, the CDR3 is TGTGCCAGCAAAGAAGTGGGGGGTGCCTTCGGTGGCTACACCTTC.

The rearrangement links TRBV6-5 to TRBJ1-2; D might be TRBD1 (6 bases). The germline V and J ends were trimmed by 5 bases and 4 bases, with 14 bases remaining between them. The CDR3 is made up of 14 amino acids. The germline V gene has CDR1 MNHEY and CDR2 SVGAGI. CDR3 DNA: TGTGCCAGCAGTCAGGACAGTTATTTCTATGGCTACACCTTC. Residues: CASSQDSYFYGYTF.

The chain couples TRBV5-1 to TRBJ2-7; D is perhaps TRBD1 (7 bases). The V end was cut by 1 base, the J end by 7 bases, with 18 bases between. The CDR3 spans 15 residues. The V gene's germline CDR1 is SGHRS and CDR2 YFSETQ. CDR3: CASSLSVAGGYEQYF. In DNA form, the CDR3 reads TGCGCCAGCAGCTTGAGCGTGGCAGGGGGGTATGAGCAGTACTTC.

This clone came up once. The chain is built from TRBV27 and TRBJ2-3, with 10 bases identical to TRBD2. The CDR3 is made up of 16 amino acids. With V trimmed by 0 bases and J by 2 bases, 2 bases remained unmatched. Germline V lookup: CDR1 MNHEY, CDR2 SMNVEV (reference sequence). CDR3: CASSLSLAGDTDTQYF. The CDR3, as DNA: TGTGCCAGCAGTTTATCTCTAGCGGGGGACACAGATACGCAGTATTTT.

The chain uses TRBV11-2 and TRBJ2-7; D might be TRBD1 (6 bases). This CDR3 region has 15 residues. The V gene lost 3 bases and the J gene lost 5 bases, with 17 bases spanning the gap. CDR1 SGHAT and CDR2 FQNNGV come from the germline V gene. CDR3 nucleotides: TGTGCCAGCAGCTTTGTCGGGCAGGGGAACGACGAGCAGTACTTC. Amino acid sequence: CASSFVGQGNDEQYF.

The rearrangement uses TRBV5-1 and TRBJ2-4; 10 bases are shared with TRBD2. The CDR3 sequence is 16 residues long. V was pared by 5 bases and J by 0 bases, with 5 bases of the junction left unmatched. Germline V lookup: CDR1 SGHRS, CDR2 YFSETQ. The CDR3 DNA sequence: TGCGCCAGCAGGGCTAGCGGGGGACTAGCCAAAAACATTCAGTACTTC. This codes for CASRASGGLAKNIQYF.

The genes are TRBV7-2 and TRBJ2-4; D is perhaps TRBD2 (6 bases). V was cut by 5 bases and J by 9 bases, with 20 bases left in between. The V gene's germline CDR1 is SGHTA and CDR2 FQGNSA. The CDR3 totals 15 residues. CDR3 bases: TGTGCCAGCAGCCCCCAAGCACTAGCCGGTAGCATTCAGTACTTC. Translation: CASSPQALAGSIQYF.

There are a few counts of this clone. The chain joins TRBV6-5 to TRBJ1-1; tentatively, D is TRBD1 (5 bases). This CDR3 contains 14 residues. With 6 bases removed from V and 4 bases from J, the gap between germline ends came to 15 bases. The V gene's germline CDR1 is MNHEY and CDR2 SVGAGI. This chain's CDR3 is CASRLAGGSTEAFF. The CDR3 nucleotides are TGTGCCAGCAGGCTAGCCGGGGGGAGCACTGAAGCTTTCTTT.

In this sample, this clone turned up a few times. The J gene is TRBJ1-1, the V gene TRBV19; 8 bases match TRBD1. Per the germline V gene, CDR1 is LNHDA and CDR2 is SQIVND (reference sequence). Trimming at V came to 4 bases and at J to 5 bases, leaving 9 bases not matched to a gene. The CDR3 covers 15 residues. The CDR3 loop reads CASSTDRGRWTEAFF. The CDR3 DNA reads TGTGCCAGTAGTACCGACAGGGGCCGATGGACTGAAGCTTTCTTT.

This clone was seen only a few times. The rearrangement joins TRBV10-3 to TRBJ2-2, with 7 bases fitting TRBD1. J lost 2 bases, V lost 4 bases, and 7 bases had no gene match. This CDR3 has 16 residues. Germline-derived CDR1 and CDR2 are ENHRY and SYGVKD. The CDR3: CAISVSRDSNTGELFF. The CDR3 region has the DNA TGTGCCATCAGTGTAAGCCGGGACAGTAACACCGGGGAGCTGTTTTTT.

The chain couples TRBV5-1 to TRBJ1-4, with a tentative D call TRBD1 (6 bases). From germline, CDR1 is SGHRS and CDR2 YFSETQ. The CDR3 contains 14 residues. V lost 5 bases and J lost 7, with 15 bases in between. This CDR3 is CASRAGTSTEKLFF. CDR3 bases: TGCGCCAGCAGGGCCGGGACATCTACTGAAAAACTGTTTTTT.

V and J are TRBV7-9 and TRBJ2-3, with D uncertain. Germline CDR1 is SEHNR and CDR2 is FQNEAQ (reference sequence). The CDR3 sequence is 12 residues long. Between the trimmed V and J ends, which lost 5 bases and 5 bases, there was a span of 8 bases. CDR3 loop: CASSTPRDTQYF. CDR3 nucleotide sequence: TGTGCCAGCAGCACGCCTAGAGATACGCAGTATTTT. Variable domain in full (rest from reference TRBV7-9 and TRBJ2-3): DTGVSQNPRHKITKRGQNVTFRCDPISEHNRLYWYRQTLGQGPEFLTYFQNEAQLEKSRLLSDRFSAERPKGSFSTLEIQRTEQGDSAMYLCASSTPRDTQYFGPGTRLTVL.

The V gene is TRBV5-6, the J gene TRBJ2-1; 8 nucleotides match TRBD1. The germline V gene has CDR1 SGHDT and CDR2 YYEEEE. This CDR3 is 15 amino acids long. V lost 0 bases, J lost 1 base, and 0 bases stayed unmatched. Written as DNA, the CDR3 is TGTGCCAGCAGCTTGGGACAGGGGTCCTACAATGAGCAGTTCTTC. It specifies CASSLGQGSYNEQFF.

The CDR3 DNA is TGTGCCAGCAGTTACCGGACAGGTTTCTTTGAGCAGTACTTC. As protein: CASSYRTGFFEQYF. V is TRBV27 and J is TRBJ2-7; 7 bases match TRBD1. Germline V gives CDR1 MNHEY, CDR2 SMNVEV (reference sequence). The J segment lost 7 bases and the V segment lost 4 bases, leaving 10 bases of the junction unmatched. This CDR3 is built from 14 residues.

As regards this clone: Other nucleotide sequences in the sample specify the same CDR3. This chain uses TRBV5-4 with TRBJ2-7, with 8 positions matching TRBD1. Per germline, CDR1 SGHNT and CDR2 YYREEE (reference sequence). The CDR3 consists of 14 residues. The ends lost 4 bases at V and 4 bases at J; junction bases unmatched: 7. The CDR3 loop is CASSPDRVSYEQYF. Written as DNA, the CDR3 is TGTGCCAGCAGCCCGGACAGGGTTTCTTACGAGCAGTACTTC.

The rearrangement links TRBV5-1 to TRBJ2-3; TRBD1 might be the D (6 bases). CDR1 and CDR2 from the germline V gene are SGHRS and YFSETQ. V was shortened by 4 bases and J by 7 bases, with 34 bases between the two germline ends. The CDR3 is 20 amino acids. The CDR3 nucleotides read TGCGCCAGCAGCGAACACGGGGTTAAGGCAGGGGTCAAGTTGGCTAATACGCAGTATTTT. This codes for CASSEHGVKAGVKLANTQYF. Variable domain in full (rest from reference TRBV5-1 and TRBJ2-3): KAGVTQTPRYLIKTRGQQVTLSCSPISGHRSVSWYQQTPGQGLQFLFEYFSETQRNKGNFPGRFSGRQFSNSRSEMNVSTLELGDSALYLCASSEHGVKAGVKLANTQYFGPGTRLTVL.

The chain has TRBV19 and TRBJ2-7, with D hard to call. With 11 bases removed from V and 2 bases from J, the gap between germline ends came to 19 bases. In germline, CDR1 is LNHDA, CDR2 SQIVND (reference sequence). The CDR3 sequence is 14 residues long. CDR3 residues: CAGKRGSRPYEQYF. The CDR3 nucleotides are TGTGCCGGAAAGAGAGGATCTCGCCCCTACGAGCAGTACTTC.

J is TRBJ2-1 and V is TRBV11-3; tentatively, D is TRBD2 (5 bases). From germline, CDR1 is SGHNT and CDR2 YENEEA. V lost 5 bases and J lost 8, with 25 bases in between. This CDR3 is built from 17 residues. CDR3 in DNA: TGTGCCAGCAGCCCAGGTCGCAGCGGAACGAGCGACGATGAGCAGTTCTTC. Residues: CASSPGRSGTSDDEQFF. The entire variable domain, with the rest obtained from reference TRBV11-3 and TRBJ2-1, is as follows: EAGVVQSPRYKIIEKKQPVAFWCNPISGHNTLYWYLQNLGQGPELLIRYENEEAVDDSQLPKDRFSAERLKGVDSTLKIQPAELGDSAVYLCASSPGRSGTSDDEQFFGPGTRLTVL.

In its sample, this clone was seen a few times. This sequence joins TRBV7-6 and TRBJ2-2, with a tentative D call TRBD2 (5 bases). V lost 3 bases to trimming and J lost 6 bases, with 20 bases between them. The CDR3 extends over 17 amino acids. Germline loops: CDR1 SGHVS, CDR2 FNYEAQ. In DNA, the CDR3 is TGTGCCAGCAGCTTTGCTGGATTGGGGAAAGCGGCCGGGGAGCTGTTTTTT. This gives the protein CASSFAGLGKAAGELFF.

The table lists this clone with a few counts. The chain combines TRBV29-1 with TRBJ1-2; 9 positions agree with TRBD1. The ends lost 6 bases at V and 4 bases at J; junction bases unmatched: 3. CDR3 size: 12 residues. Germline V lookup: CDR1 SQVTM, CDR2 ANQGSEA. The CDR3 nucleotides are TGCAGCGTGGGACAGGGCTCCTATGGCTACACCTTC. It encodes CSVGQGSYGYTF.

The V and J genes are TRBV19 and TRBJ2-1; 10 positions agree with TRBD1. There are 15 residues in the CDR3. Germline V lookup: CDR1 LNHDA, CDR2 SQIVND (reference sequence). J was trimmed by 2 bases and V by 5 bases; bases with no gene match: 3. CDR3 in amino acids: CASSGGQGPYNEQFF. In DNA, the CDR3 is TGTGCCAGTAGTGGGGGACAGGGGCCCTACAATGAGCAGTTCTTC.